The T cell receptor beta chain described here comes from a study of cytomegalovirus exposure and HLA in healthy donors. Study context: Inside one of the first data releases sat about 85 million unique TCRs taken from HLA-typed donors.

In the PCR, 60 Vbeta and 13 Jbeta primers were used. The method was immunoSEQ multiplex PCR; TCRdb's version includes in-frame clones alone and lacks a portion of them. The repertoire holds around 200,000 clones, with around 85% as singletons. CDR3 length: 14 residues. J gave up 3 bases and V 3 bases, and 4 bases lay outside the gene matches. Germline assignment: CDR1 SGHVS and CDR2 FQNEAQ. Findings and limits, study-wide: There was a cluster of highly shared sequence variants that was likely a sequencing artifact.

This clone was detected only once. The target antigen is unknown. This receptor was obtained from a man aged 35 to 55 in good health and CMV-seropositive. The chain has TRBV7-8 and TRBJ1-2, with TRBD1 identical over 7 bases. The sequencing sample was made of PBMCs. The CDR3 loop is CASSLATGHYGYTF. The CDR3 DNA reads TGTGCCAGCAGCTTGGCGACAGGGCACTATGGCTACACCTTC.